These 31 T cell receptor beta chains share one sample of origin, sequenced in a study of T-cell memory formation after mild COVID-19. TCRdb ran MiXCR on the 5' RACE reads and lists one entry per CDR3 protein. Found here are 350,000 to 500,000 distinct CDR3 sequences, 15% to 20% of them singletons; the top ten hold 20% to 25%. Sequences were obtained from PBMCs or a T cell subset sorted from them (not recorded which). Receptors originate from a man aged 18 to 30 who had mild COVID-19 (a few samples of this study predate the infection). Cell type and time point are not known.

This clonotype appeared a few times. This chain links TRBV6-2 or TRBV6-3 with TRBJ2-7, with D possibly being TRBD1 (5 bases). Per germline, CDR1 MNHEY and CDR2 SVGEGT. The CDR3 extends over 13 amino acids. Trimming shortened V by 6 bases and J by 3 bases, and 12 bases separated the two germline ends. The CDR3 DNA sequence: TGTGCCAGCAGGCAATTAGACAGCTACGAGCAGTACGTC. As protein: CASRQLDSYEQYV.

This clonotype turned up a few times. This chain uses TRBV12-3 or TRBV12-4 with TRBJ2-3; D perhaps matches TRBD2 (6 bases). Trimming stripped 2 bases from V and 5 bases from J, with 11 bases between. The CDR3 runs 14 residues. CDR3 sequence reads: CASSLISGVDTQYF. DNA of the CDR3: TGTGCCAGCAGTTTAATATCGGGGGTAGATACGCAGTATTTT.

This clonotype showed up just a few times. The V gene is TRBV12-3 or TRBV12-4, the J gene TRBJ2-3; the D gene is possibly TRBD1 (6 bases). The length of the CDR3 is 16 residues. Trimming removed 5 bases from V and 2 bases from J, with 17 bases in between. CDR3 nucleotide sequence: TGTGCCAGCAGTCGTCCCCCCGGGACACTCACAGATACGCAGTATTTT. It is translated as CASSRPPGTLTDTQYF.

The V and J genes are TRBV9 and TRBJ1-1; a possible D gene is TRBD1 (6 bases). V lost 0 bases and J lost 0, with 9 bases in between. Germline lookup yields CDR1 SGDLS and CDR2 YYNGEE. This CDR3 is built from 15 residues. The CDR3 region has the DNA TGTGCCAGCAGCGTAGCGGGACACCTGAACACTGAAGCTTTCTTT. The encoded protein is CASSVAGHLNTEAFF.

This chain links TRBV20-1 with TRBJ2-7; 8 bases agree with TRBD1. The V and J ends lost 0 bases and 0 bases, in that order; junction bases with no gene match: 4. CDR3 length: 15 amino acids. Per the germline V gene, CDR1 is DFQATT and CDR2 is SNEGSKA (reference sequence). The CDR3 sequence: CSARDRDRSSYEQYF. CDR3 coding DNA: TGCAGTGCTAGAGATCGGGACAGGAGCTCCTACGAGCAGTACTTC.

CDR3 residues: CASMRGLVFTNEKLFF. Here the CDR3 DNA reads TGTGCCAGCATGCGAGGCCTGGTTTTCACTAATGAAAAACTGTTTTTT. This chain connects TRBV12-3 or TRBV12-4 to TRBJ1-4, with D unresolved. V was pared by 7 bases and J by 2 bases, with 17 bases between. The CDR3 extends over 16 amino acids.

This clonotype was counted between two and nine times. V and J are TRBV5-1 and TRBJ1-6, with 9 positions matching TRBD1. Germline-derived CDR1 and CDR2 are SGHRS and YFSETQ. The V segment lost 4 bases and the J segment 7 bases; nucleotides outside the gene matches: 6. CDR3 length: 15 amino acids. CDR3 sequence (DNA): TGCGCCAGCAGCCGAGGGACAGGGAGGAATTCACCCCTCCACTTT. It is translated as CASSRGTGRNSPLHF.

The CDR3 DNA follows: TGTGCCAGCAGTTTAACTAGCGGGGGGGCAGAGACCCAGTACTTC. It specifies CASSLTSGGAETQYF. The chain employs TRBV28 and TRBJ2-5; 13 bases fit TRBD2. From germline, CDR1 is MDHEN and CDR2 SYDVKM. V shed 2 bases and J 4 bases; nucleotides not matched to a gene: 1. The CDR3 runs to 15 residues.

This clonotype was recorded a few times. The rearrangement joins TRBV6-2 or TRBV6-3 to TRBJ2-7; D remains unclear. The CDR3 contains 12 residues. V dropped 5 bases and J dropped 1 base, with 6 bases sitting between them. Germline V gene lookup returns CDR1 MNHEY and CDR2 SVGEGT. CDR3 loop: CASSLRSYEQYV. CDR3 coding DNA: TGTGCCAGCAGTCTTCGTTCCTACGAGCAGTACGTC.

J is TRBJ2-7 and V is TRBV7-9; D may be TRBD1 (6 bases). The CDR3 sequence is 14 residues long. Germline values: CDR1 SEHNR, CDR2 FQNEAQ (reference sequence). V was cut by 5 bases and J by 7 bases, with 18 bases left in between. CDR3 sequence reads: CASSTEQGLGEQYF. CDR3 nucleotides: TGTGCCAGCAGCACAGAACAGGGCCTCGGGGAGCAGTACTTC.

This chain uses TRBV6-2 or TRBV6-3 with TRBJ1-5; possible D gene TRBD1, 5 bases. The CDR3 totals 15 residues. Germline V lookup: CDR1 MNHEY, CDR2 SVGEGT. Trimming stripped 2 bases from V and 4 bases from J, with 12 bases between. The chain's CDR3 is CASSYGAFGNQPQHF. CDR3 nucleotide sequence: TGTGCCAGCAGTTACGGGGCCTTCGGGAATCAGCCCCAGCATTTT.

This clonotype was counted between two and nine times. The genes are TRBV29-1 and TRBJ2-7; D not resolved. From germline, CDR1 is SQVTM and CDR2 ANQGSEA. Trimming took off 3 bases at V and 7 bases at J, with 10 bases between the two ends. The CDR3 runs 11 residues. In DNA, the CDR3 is TGCAGCGTTGAGTATTTGGGGGAGCAGTACGTC. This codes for CSVEYLGEQYV.

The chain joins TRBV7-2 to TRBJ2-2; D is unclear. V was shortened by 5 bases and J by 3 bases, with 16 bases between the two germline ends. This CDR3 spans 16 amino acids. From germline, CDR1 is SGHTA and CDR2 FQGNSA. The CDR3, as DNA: TGTGCCAGCAGCCCCGGCCCAGGTTTGGACACCGGGGAGCTGTTTTTT. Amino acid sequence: CASSPGPGLDTGELFF. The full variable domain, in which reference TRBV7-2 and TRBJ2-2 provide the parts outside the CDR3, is GAGVSQSPSNKVTEKGKDVELRCDPISGHTALYWYRQSLGQGLEFLIYFQGNSAPDKSGLPSDRFSAERTGGSVSTLTIQRTQQEDSAVYLCASSPGPGLDTGELFFGEGSRLTVL.

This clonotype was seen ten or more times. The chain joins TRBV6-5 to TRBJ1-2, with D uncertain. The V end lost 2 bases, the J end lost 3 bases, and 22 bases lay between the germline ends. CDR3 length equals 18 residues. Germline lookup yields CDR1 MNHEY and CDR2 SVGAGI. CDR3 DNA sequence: TGTGCCAGCAGTTACATCAGCCGGGAACAAGCCACCTACTATGGCTACACCTTC. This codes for CASSYISREQATYYGYTF.

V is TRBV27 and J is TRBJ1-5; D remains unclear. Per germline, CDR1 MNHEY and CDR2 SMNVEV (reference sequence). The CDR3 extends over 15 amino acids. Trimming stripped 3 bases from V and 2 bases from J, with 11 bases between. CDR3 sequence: CASSFPRTCNQPQHF. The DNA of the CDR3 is TGTGCCAGCAGTTTCCCAAGGACCTGCAATCAGCCCCAGCATTTT.

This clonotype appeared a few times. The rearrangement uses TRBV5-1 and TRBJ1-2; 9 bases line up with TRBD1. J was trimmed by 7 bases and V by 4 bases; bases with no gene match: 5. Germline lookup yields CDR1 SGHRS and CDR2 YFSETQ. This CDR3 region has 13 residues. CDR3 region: CASSLDRGPGYTF. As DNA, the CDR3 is TGCGCCAGCAGCCTGGACAGGGGCCCTGGCTACACCTTC.

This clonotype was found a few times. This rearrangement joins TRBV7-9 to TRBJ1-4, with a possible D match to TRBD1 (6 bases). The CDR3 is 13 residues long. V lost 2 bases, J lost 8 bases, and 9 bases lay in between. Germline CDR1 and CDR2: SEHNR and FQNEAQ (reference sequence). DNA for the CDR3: TGTGCCAGCAGCTTAATGGGGGCGGAAAAACTGTTTTTT. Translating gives CASSLMGAEKLFF.

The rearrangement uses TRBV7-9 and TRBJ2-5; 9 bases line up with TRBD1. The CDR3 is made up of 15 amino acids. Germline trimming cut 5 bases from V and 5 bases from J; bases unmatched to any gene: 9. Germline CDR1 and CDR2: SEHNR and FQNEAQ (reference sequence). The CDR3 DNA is TGTGCCAGCAGCCCAACGGACAGGGGATACGAGACCCAGTACTTC. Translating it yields CASSPTDRGYETQYF.

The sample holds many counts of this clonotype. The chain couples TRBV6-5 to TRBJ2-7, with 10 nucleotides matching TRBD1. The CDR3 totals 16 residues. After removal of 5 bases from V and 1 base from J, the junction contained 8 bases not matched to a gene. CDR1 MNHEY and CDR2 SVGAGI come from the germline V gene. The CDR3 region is CASSPFGTGVSYEQYF. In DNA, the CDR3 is TGTGCCAGCAGTCCCTTCGGGACAGGGGTGTCCTACGAGCAGTACTTC.

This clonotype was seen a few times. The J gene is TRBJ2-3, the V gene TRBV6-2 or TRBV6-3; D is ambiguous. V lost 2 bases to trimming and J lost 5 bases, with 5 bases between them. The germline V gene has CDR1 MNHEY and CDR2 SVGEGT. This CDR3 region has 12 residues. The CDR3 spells CASSYGLDTQYF. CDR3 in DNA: TGTGCCAGCAGTTACGGTTTAGATACGCAGTATTTT.

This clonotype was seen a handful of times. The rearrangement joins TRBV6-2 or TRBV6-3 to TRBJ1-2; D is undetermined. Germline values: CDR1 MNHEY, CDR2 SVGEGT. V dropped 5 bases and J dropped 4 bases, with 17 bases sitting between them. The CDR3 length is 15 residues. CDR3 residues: CASSPPGQRIYGYTF. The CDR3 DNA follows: TGTGCCAGCAGTCCCCCCGGGCAGCGAATCTATGGCTACACCTTC.

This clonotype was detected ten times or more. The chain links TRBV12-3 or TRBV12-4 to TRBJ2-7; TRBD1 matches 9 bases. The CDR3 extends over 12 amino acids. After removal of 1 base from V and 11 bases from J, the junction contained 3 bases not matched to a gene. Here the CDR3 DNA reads TGTGCCAGCAGTTTAGGGGACAGGGATGAGTACTTC. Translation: CASSLGDRDEYF.

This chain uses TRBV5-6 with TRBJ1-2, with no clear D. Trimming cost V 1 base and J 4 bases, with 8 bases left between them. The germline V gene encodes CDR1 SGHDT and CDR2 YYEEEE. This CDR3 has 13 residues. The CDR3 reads CASSLPATYGYTF. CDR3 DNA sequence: TGTGCCAGCAGCTTGCCCGCCACCTATGGCTACACCTTC.

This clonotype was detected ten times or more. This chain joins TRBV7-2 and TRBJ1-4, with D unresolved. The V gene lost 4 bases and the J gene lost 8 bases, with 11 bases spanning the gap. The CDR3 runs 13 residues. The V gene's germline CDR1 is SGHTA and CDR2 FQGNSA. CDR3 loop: CASSWATGEKLFF. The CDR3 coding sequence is TGTGCCAGCAGCTGGGCCACCGGAGAAAAACTGTTTTTT. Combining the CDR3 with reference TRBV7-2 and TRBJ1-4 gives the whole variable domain GAGVSQSPSNKVTEKGKDVELRCDPISGHTALYWYRQSLGQGLEFLIYFQGNSAPDKSGLPSDRFSAERTGGSVSTLTIQRTQQEDSAVYLCASSWATGEKLFFGSGTQLSVL.

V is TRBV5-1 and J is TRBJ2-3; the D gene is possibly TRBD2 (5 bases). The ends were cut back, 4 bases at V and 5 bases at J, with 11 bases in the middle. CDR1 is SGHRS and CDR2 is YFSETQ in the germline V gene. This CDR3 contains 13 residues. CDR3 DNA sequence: TGCGCCAGCAGCCCGGAGGAAGGAGATACGCAGTATTTT. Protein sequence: CASSPEEGDTQYF.

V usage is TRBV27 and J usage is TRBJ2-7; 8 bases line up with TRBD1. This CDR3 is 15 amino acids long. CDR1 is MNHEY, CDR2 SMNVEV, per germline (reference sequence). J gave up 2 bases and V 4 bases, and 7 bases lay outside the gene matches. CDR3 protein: CASSSPDRVPYEQYV. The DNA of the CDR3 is TGTGCCAGCAGTTCCCCGGACAGGGTACCCTACGAGCAGTACGTC.

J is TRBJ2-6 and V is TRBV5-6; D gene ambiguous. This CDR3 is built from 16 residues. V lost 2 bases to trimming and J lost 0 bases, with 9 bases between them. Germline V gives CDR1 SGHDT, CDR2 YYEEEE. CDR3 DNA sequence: TGTGCCAGCAGCTTACCCTTCTACTCTGGGGCCAACGTCCTGACTTTC. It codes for CASSLPFYSGANVLTF.

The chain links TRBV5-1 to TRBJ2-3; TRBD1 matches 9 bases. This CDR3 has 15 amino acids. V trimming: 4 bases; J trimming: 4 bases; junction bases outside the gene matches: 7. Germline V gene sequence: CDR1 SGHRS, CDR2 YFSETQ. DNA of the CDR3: TGCGCCAGCAGCCCGGGACAGGGCCGGGCAGATACGCAGTATTTT. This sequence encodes CASSPGQGRADTQYF. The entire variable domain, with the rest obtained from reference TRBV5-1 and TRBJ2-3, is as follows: KAGVTQTPRYLIKTRGQQVTLSCSPISGHRSVSWYQQTPGQGLQFLFEYFSETQRNKGNFPGRFSGRQFSNSRSEMNVSTLELGDSALYLCASSPGQGRADTQYFGPGTRLTVL.

The CDR3 nucleotides are TGTGCCAGCAGCTTAGTAAGCACAGGGGGCGTCGAGCAGTACTTC. Translated: CASSLVSTGGVEQYF. The V and J genes are TRBV11-1 and TRBJ2-7; 9 bases map to TRBD1. In germline, CDR1 is SGHAT, CDR2 FQDESV (reference sequence). The CDR3 runs 15 residues. V trimming: 1 base; J trimming: 6 bases; junction bases outside the gene matches: 7. The complete variable domain, with remaining parts taken from reference TRBV11-1 and TRBJ2-7, reads EAEVAQSPRYKITEKSQAVAFWCDPISGHATLYWYRQILGQGPELLVQFQDESVVDDSQLPKDRFSAERLKGVDSTLKIQPAELGDSAMYLCASSLVSTGGVEQYFGPGTRLTVT.

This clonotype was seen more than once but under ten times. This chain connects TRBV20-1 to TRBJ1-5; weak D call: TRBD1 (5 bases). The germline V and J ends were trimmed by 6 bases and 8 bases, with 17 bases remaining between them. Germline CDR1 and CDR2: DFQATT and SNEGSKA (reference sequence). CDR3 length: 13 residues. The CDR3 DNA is TGCAGTGCGAGTCAGGGTGAGGGCAAGCCCCAGCATTTT. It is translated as CSASQGEGKPQHF.

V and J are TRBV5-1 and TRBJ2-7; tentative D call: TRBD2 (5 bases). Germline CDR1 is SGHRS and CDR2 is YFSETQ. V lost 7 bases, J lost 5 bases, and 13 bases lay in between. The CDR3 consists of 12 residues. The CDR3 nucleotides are TGCGCCAGCGGAGGCCAGGTCAACGAGCAGTACTTC. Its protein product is CASGGQVNEQYF.